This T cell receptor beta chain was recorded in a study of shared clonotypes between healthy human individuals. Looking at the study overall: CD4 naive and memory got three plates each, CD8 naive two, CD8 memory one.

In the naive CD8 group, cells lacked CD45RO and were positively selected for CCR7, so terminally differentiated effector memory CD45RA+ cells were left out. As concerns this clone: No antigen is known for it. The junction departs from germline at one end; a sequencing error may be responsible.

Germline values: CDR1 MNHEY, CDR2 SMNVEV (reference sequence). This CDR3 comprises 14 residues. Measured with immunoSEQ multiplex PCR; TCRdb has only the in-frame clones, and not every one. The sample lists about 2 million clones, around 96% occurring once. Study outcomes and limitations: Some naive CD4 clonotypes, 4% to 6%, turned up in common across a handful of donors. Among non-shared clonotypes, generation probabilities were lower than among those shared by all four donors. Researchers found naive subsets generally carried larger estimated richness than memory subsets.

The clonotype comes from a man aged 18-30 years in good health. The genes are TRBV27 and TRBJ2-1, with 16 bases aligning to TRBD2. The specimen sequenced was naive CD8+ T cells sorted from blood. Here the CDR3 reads CASSMGLAGGEQFF. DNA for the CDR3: TGCGCCAGCAGTATGGGACTAGCGGGGGGGGAGCAGTTCTTC.